Sequencing of this T cell receptor beta chain was carried out in a study of cytomegalovirus exposure and HLA in healthy donors. V was cut by 0 bases and J by 0 bases, with 8 bases left in between. Germline V CDR1 and CDR2: LGHNA, YNFKEQ. This CDR3 is built from 15 residues. Study-wide results and limits: Further analysis, carried out later, found HLA-associated TCR beta chains more clonally expanded than equally common other chains.

This clone was observed once. Its specificity is unknown. The PCR employed 60 Vbeta primers together with 13 Jbeta primers. This table comes from immunoSEQ multiplex PCR, and its TCRdb copy is limited to in-frame clones, with some not included. In the table there are fewer than 200,000 clones, roughly 88% of which are singletons. The rearrangement links TRBV4-2 to TRBJ1-2, with TRBD1 as a possible D gene (6 bases). Sequencing input: PBMCs. The clonotype was recovered from a girl under 10 years old in good health and CMV-seropositive. CDR3 DNA sequence: TGTGCCAGCAGCCAAGAATCAGGGGCTAACTATGGCTACACCTTC. Residues: CASSQESGANYGYTF.